A selection of T cell receptor beta chains follows, all from one sample in a study of Ad26.COV2.S vaccination and SARS-CoV-2 variants. Some clones are missing from TCRdb's copy, which holds only in-frame ones; the method was immunoSEQ multiplex PCR. Among 500,000 or so clones listed, around nine tenths were seen once. The specimen comprised peripheral blood, sampled in a trial of Ad26.COV2.S vaccine versus placebo. The source of these receptors is a person between 18 and 65 years old who received the Ad26.COV2.S COVID-19 vaccine or a placebo. CDR3s include the opening cysteine and the closing phenylalanine or tryptophan. A D gene is named only where the DNA matches it firmly. Rows may omit the clone size; those that give it use once, few, many or a size class.

v_call	cdr3_length	clone_size	j_call	d_call	cdr3_nt	cdr3_aa
TRBV9	12	-	TRBJ2-1	-	TGTGCCAGCACGTCCACCCACAATGAGCAGTTCTTC	CASTSTHNEQFF
TRBV19	12	-	TRBJ2-7	TRBD1	TGTGCCAGTAGTATGCAGGGGGACGAGCAGTACTTC	CASSMQGDEQYF
TRBV10-3	14	-	TRBJ2-2	-	TGTGCCATCAGTGAGTTACAAGACACCGGGGAGCTGTTTTTT	CAISELQDTGELFF
TRBV6-2/TRBV6-3	14	-	TRBJ1-1	-	TGTGCCAGCAGTGCCATGAGGGAGGGCACTGAAGCTTTCTTT	CASSAMREGTEAFF
TRBV25-1	14	-	TRBJ1-6	-	TGTGCCAGCAGTGACTACCGGGACCCTTCACCCCTCCACTTT	CASSDYRDPSPLHF
TRBV29-1	12	-	TRBJ2-1	-	TGCAGCGTTGAAGCAGGGAGGAATGAGCAGTTCTTC	CSVEAGRNEQFF
TRBV7-3	15	-	TRBJ2-5	TRBD2	TGTGCCAGCAGCTTAGACGGGAGGAACCAAGAGACCCAGTACTTC	CASSLDGRNQETQYF
TRBV7-2	18	-	TRBJ1-3	-	TGTGCCAGCAGCCTATTGTTCCAGCAGCATTCCTCTGGAAACACCATATATTTT	CASSLLFQQHSSGNTIYF
TRBV9	15	-	TRBJ2-1	-	TGTGCCAGCAGCACAACCGGGGGAGACCACAATGAGCAGTTCTTC	CASSTTGGDHNEQFF
TRBV5-6	12	-	TRBJ1-2	-	TGTGCCAGCAGCCGATTGGGGATTAGCTACACCTTC	CASSRLGISYTF
TRBV5-4	14	-	TRBJ1-6	-	TGTGCCAGCAGCTTGGGACAGGTCAATTCACCCCTCCACTTT	CASSLGQVNSPLHF
TRBV6-5	14	-	TRBJ2-2	-	TGTGCCAGCAGTCCCTTGGCCTCCACCGGGGAGCTGTTTTTT	CASSPLASTGELFF
TRBV4-2	15	-	TRBJ2-3	-	TGTGCCAGCAGCCAAGAGGGCGGGACAGCAGATACGCAGTATTTT	CASSQEGGTADTQYF
TRBV9	15	-	TRBJ2-7	TRBD1	TGTGCCAGCAGCGTAGAGGGACAGTTCTCCTACGAGCAGTACTTC	CASSVEGQFSYEQYF
TRBV5-4	17	-	TRBJ2-5	-	TGTGCCAGCAGCTCGGAAATCCCCACTGGGATCGGGGAGACCCAGTACTTC	CASSSEIPTGIGETQYF
TRBV9	15	-	TRBJ2-1	TRBD2	TGTGCCAGCAGCGTAGGGGCCGGGGGGGCCAATGAGCAGTTCTTC	CASSVGAGGANEQFF
TRBV28	18	once	TRBJ2-3	TRBD2	TGTGCCAGCAGTTTAAGTCTCGGGGGGGTAGGGATCACAGATACGCAGTATTTT	CASSLSLGGVGITDTQYF
TRBV9	14	-	TRBJ2-3	-	TGTGCCAGCAGCCTAACAGGGTTCGGAGATACGCAGTATTTT	CASSLTGFGDTQYF
TRBV11-2	14	-	TRBJ1-5	-	TGTGCCAGCAGCCCAGGGTCCGGCAATCAGCCCCAGCATTTT	CASSPGSGNQPQHF
TRBV4-3	13	-	TRBJ1-5	-	TGCGCCAGCAGCCAAGATAGGGGATTTGCCCAGCATTTT	CASSQDRGFAQHF
TRBV7-2	16	-	TRBJ2-2	-	TGTGCCAGCAGCGGGTTTAAGGGGGCGAACACCGGGGAGCTGTTTTTT	CASSGFKGANTGELFF
TRBV25-1	14	-	TRBJ2-5	-	TGTGCCAGCAGTGCCCTGGATCGCCAAGAGACCCAGTACTTC	CASSALDRQETQYF